This TCR beta chain was found in a study of blood T cell repertoires in COVID-19. Overall study context: Samples taken during acute and convalescent COVID-19 were collected in the United States, Italy and Spain. PBMCs, B-cell-depleted T cells, or T cells were the source of the cDNA or gDNA that made up the material.

In the source study's methods: Using reference gene primer amplification, nucleated cell counts were estimated. Generated by immunoSEQ multiplex PCR, the TCRdb table keeps only in-frame clones and is missing some. Clonal size and the V and J genes are those of that table, whereas D and trimming came from the DNA. The sample has 200,000 to 250,000 clones, roughly 88% seen once. CDR1 and CDR2 from the germline V gene are SGHNT and YYREEE (reference sequence). The CDR3 totals 15 residues. V was trimmed by 1 base and J by 2 bases, leaving 10 bases between them. This TCR was recovered from a man in his thirties or forties who had recovered from COVID-19. V gene TRBV5-4 combines with J gene TRBJ2-1, with D maybe TRBD1 (6 bases). What was sequenced was peripheral blood. This CDR3 reads CASSLSGQPYNEQFF. For the CDR3, the DNA is TGTGCCAGCAGCTTGAGTGGACAGCCCTACAATGAGCAGTTCTTC.